These 13 T cell receptor beta chains were sequenced from one sample in a study of T-cell memory formation after mild COVID-19. TCRdb passed the 5' RACE reads through MiXCR, listing each CDR3 protein once. The sample has some 180,000 distinct CDR3 sequences, less than 20% seen once. Specimen: PBMCs or a T cell subset sorted from them (not recorded which). All receptors come from a man between 18 and 29 years old who had mild COVID-19 (a few samples of this study predate the infection). Cell type and time point are not known.

The chain recombines TRBV9 with TRBJ1-2, with D unresolved. CDR1 is SGDLS and CDR2 is YYNGEE in the germline V gene. The CDR3 loop spans 13 amino acids. The V gene lost 3 bases and the J gene lost 7 bases, with 13 bases spanning the gap. The CDR3 nucleotides read TGTGCCAGCAGCGACTCCAACCGGAGTGGCTACACCTTC. Translating it yields CASSDSNRSGYTF.

This chain connects TRBV2 to TRBJ1-6; TRBD1 matches at 8 bases. CDR1 and CDR2 (germline): SNHLY, FYNNEI. The CDR3 length is 14 residues. V was pared by 6 bases and J by 7 bases, with 5 bases of the junction left unmatched. The CDR3 sequence is CASRATGGNSPLHF. The CDR3 DNA reads as TGTGCCAGCAGGGCAACAGGGGGGAATTCACCCCTCCACTTT.

The J gene is TRBJ2-1, the V gene TRBV11-2, with 10 bases matching TRBD2. The length of the CDR3 is 14 residues. With 7 bases clipped from V and 10 bases from J, the junction kept 10 bases outside the gene matches. Germline V gene sequence: CDR1 SGHAT, CDR2 FQNNGV. CDR3: CASTSTSGRREQFF. DNA of the CDR3: TGTGCCAGCACCTCGACTAGCGGGCGGAGGGAGCAGTTCTTC.

This clonotype showed up just a few times. The rearrangement links TRBV20-1 to TRBJ1-1; D gene unclear. Per germline, CDR1 DFQATT and CDR2 SNEGSKA (reference sequence). The V end was cut by 6 bases, the J end by 1 base, with 12 bases between. The CDR3 runs to 13 residues. CDR3 DNA sequence: TGCAGTGCCTCTATACTGGGGAACACTGAAGCTTTCTTT. It translates to CSASILGNTEAFF.

This clonotype was counted between two and nine times. The V and J genes are TRBV7-2 and TRBJ2-3, with 8 bases identical to TRBD1. CDR1 and CDR2 from the germline V gene are SGHTA and FQGNSA. The CDR3 loop spans 15 amino acids. After removal of 5 bases from V and 0 bases from J, the junction contained 4 bases not matched to a gene. DNA for the CDR3: TGTGCCAGCAGCCGGGACAGGACTAGCACAGATACGCAGTATTTT. As protein: CASSRDRTSTDTQYF.

J is TRBJ2-7 and V is TRBV6-5; 7 bases align to TRBD1. CDR3 length: 13 residues. Trimming at V came to 6 bases and at J to 5 bases, leaving 7 bases not matched to a gene. In germline, CDR1 is MNHEY, CDR2 SVGAGI. CDR3 protein: CASSPYGTDEQYV. CDR3 DNA: TGTGCCAGCAGCCCATATGGGACAGACGAGCAGTACGTC.

This clonotype occurred a few times. This rearrangement joins TRBV18 to TRBJ2-3, with TRBD1 as a possible D gene (5 bases). Trimming removed 4 bases at V and 11 bases at J, with 13 bases between. CDR1 KGHSH and CDR2 LQKENI come from the germline V gene. The CDR3 totals 12 residues. The CDR3 nucleotides are TGTGCCAGCTCACGCGACAGCGACCTGCAGTATTTT. Protein sequence: CASSRDSDLQYF.

The chain is built from TRBV7-7 and TRBJ2-1, with D perhaps TRBD2 (6 bases). The CDR3 runs to 15 residues. The V and J ends lost 0 bases and 8 bases respectively, with 14 bases between them. Germline assignment: CDR1 SSHAT and CDR2 FNYEAQ (reference sequence). This CDR3 is CASSLAQGGVDEQFF. As DNA, the CDR3 is TGTGCCAGCAGCTTAGCCCAAGGAGGGGTGGATGAGCAGTTCTTC.

Only one count was recorded for this clonotype. V gene TRBV4-3 combines with J gene TRBJ2-2; possibly TRBD1 or TRBD2 for D (5 bases each). The CDR3 sequence is 18 residues long. Germline V gene lookup returns CDR1 LGHNA and CDR2 YSLEER. The ends were cut back, 0 bases at V and 3 bases at J, with 17 bases in the middle. The CDR3 bases are TGCGCCAGCAGCCAAGATGTGCCGCCAGGGAGCTACACCGGGGAGCTGTTTTTT. Translation gives CASSQDVPPGSYTGELFF.

The CDR3 loop reads CASSQDLNTGELFF. The CDR3 DNA is TGTGCCAGCAGCCAAGACTTGAACACCGGGGAGCTGTTTTTT. V and J are TRBV3-1 and TRBJ2-2; no clear D gene. V was clipped by 0 bases and J by 1 base, with 3 bases between them. Germline CDR1 LGHDT, CDR2 YNNKEL (reference sequence). The CDR3 is 14 amino acids.

The rearrangement uses TRBV7-3 and TRBJ2-3; D uncertain. Trimming shortened V by 5 bases and J by 2 bases, and 8 bases separated the two germline ends. From germline, CDR1 is SGHTA and CDR2 FQGTGA. The CDR3 contains 13 residues. CDR3 region: CASSRSDTDTQYF. As DNA, the CDR3 is TGTGCCAGCAGCCGTTCGGACACAGATACGCAGTATTTT.

The table lists this clonotype with many counts. The chain carries TRBV6-2 or TRBV6-3 and TRBJ2-5, with TRBD2 matching 9 bases. The V and J ends lost 4 bases and 0 bases, in that order; junction bases with no gene match: 9. The CDR3 length is 17 residues. CDR1 is MNHEY and CDR2 is SVGEGT in the germline V gene. The CDR3 here is CASSSFRLAGNQETQYF. Written as DNA, the CDR3 is TGTGCCAGCAGTTCCTTCCGGCTAGCGGGGAACCAAGAGACCCAGTACTTC.

In this sample, this clonotype turned up a few times. V gene TRBV30 combines with J gene TRBJ2-1, with D perhaps assigned TRBD1 or TRBD2 (5 bases each). The CDR3 runs 13 residues. Looked up from germline, CDR1 is GTSNPN and CDR2 is SVGIG (reference sequence). The V end was cut by 8 bases, the J end by 1 base, with 12 bases between. For the CDR3, the DNA is TGTGCCCTGGACTGGGGGTCCTACAATGAGCAGTTCTTC. Amino acids: CALDWGSYNEQFF.